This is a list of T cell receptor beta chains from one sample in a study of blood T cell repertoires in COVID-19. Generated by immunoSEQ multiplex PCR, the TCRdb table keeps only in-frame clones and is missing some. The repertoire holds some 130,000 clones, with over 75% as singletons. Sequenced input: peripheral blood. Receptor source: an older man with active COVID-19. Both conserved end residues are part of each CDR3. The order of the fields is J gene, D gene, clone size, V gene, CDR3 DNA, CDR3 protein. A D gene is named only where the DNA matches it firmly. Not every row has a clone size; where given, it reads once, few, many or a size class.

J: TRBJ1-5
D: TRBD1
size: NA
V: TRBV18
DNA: TGTGCCAGCTCAGCGGGGACAGGAGATAGCAATCAGCCCCAGCATTTT
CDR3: CASSAGTGDSNQPQHF

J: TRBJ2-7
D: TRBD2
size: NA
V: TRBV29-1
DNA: TGCAGCGTTGAAGTTGGGGGGGCCTACGAGCAGTACTTC
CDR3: CSVEVGGAYEQYF

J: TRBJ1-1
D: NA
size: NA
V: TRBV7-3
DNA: TGTGCCAGCAGCTTAAGGGCGAACACTGAAGCTTTCTTT
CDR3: CASSLRANTEAFF

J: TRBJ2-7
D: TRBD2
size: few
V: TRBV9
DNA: TGTGCCAGCAGCGTAGTCGGGACTAGCGACTACGAGCAGTACTTC
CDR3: CASSVVGTSDYEQYF

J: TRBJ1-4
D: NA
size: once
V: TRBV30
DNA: TGTGCCTGGAGTGTAGGGGGTCCTGCAAAACTGTTTTTT
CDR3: CAWSVGGPAKLFF

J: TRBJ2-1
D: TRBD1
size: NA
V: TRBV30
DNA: TGTGCCTGGAGCCGGGACAGAGGGAATGAGCAGTTCTTC
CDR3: CAWSRDRGNEQFF

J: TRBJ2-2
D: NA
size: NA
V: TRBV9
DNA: TGTGCCAGCAGCGTCCGGAGTGGTCCCGGGGAGCTGTTTTTT
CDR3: CASSVRSGPGELFF

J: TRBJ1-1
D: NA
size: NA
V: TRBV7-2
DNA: TGTGCCAGCAGCTTCGGTGGACAGCAGAACACTGAAGCTTTCTTT
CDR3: CASSFGGQQNTEAFF

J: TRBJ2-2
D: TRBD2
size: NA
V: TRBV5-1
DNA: TGCGCCAGCAGCTCCGTCCTAGCGGGAGGAAACACCGGGGAGCTGTTTTTT
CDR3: CASSSVLAGGNTGELFF

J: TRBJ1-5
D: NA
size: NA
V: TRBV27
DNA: TGTGCCAGCAGTTGGAGGACGGGCAATCAGCCCCAGCATTTT
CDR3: CASSWRTGNQPQHF

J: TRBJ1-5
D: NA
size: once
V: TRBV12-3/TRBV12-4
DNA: TGTGCCAGCAGCCAAATGCAGGGCCAGCCCCAGCATTTT
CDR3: CASSQMQGQPQHF

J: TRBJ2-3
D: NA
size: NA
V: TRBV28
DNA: TGTGCCAGCAGTTTATCCCCCGGGACGCAGTATTTT
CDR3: CASSLSPGTQYF

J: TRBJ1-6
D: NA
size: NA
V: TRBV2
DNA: TGTGCCAGCGAGGTGAGAGAGAATTCACCCCTCCACTTT
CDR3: CASEVRENSPLHF

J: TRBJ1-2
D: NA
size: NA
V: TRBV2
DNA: TGTGCCAGCAGTAGACGGACAGAAGCTAACTATGGCTACACCTTC
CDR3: CASSRRTEANYGYTF

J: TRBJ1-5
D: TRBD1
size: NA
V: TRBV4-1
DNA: TGCGCCAGCAGCCAAGCCATCCCCCTGACAGGGGGCAATCAGCCCCAGCATTTT
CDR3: CASSQAIPLTGGNQPQHF

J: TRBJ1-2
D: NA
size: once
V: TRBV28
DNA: TGTGCCAGCAGTTTCGGAGGGGATTGGAACTATGGCTACACCTTC
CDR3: CASSFGGDWNYGYTF

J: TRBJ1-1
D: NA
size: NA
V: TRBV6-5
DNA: TGTGCCAGCAGGCGGACGGACATGAACACTGAAGCTTTCTTT
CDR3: CASRRTDMNTEAFF

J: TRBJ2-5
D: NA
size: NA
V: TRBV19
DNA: TGTGCCAGCAGGGGCCCATCCGAAGGAGAGACCCAGTACTTC
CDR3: CASRGPSEGETQYF

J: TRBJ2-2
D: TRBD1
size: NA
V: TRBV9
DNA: TGTGCCAGCAGCCCTCGGACAGGGGAAGGGGACGGGGAGCTGTTTTTT
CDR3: CASSPRTGEGDGELFF

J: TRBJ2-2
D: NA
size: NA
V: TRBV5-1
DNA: TGCGCCAGCAGCTTGCCCGGGATCGGGGAGCTGTTTTTT
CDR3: CASSLPGIGELFF

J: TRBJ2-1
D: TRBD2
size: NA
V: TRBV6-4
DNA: TGTGCCAGCAGACCCCCCCCAGGGACTAGCGGGAGAGCAGGGAATGAGCAGTTCTTC
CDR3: CASRPPPGTSGRAGNEQFF

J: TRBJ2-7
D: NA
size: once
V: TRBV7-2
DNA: TGTGCCAGCAGAGTAACAGGGATAGGCGAGCAGTACTTC
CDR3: CASRVTGIGEQYF

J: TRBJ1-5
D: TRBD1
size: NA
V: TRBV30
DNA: TGTGCCTGGAGCGCGGGACAGGGGACATCGGAGCCCCAGCATTTT
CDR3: CAWSAGQGTSEPQHF

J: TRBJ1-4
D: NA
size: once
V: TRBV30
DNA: TGTGCCTGGGCAGGGGACCTTAATGAAAAACTGTTTTTT
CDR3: CAWAGDLNEKLFF

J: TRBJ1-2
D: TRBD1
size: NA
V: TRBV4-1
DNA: TGCGCCAGCAGCCAAATTGGACAGGGTAGCGGCTACACCTTC
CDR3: CASSQIGQGSGYTF

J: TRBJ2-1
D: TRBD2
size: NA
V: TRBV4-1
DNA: TGCGCCAGCAGCCAAGAGATAGCGGGAGGGCCAAGAAATGAGCAGTTCTTC
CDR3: CASSQEIAGGPRNEQFF

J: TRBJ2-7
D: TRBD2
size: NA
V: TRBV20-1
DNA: TGCAGTGCTAGTCTGGGACTAGCGGGAGGGCCCTACGAGCAGTACTTC
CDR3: CSASLGLAGGPYEQYF

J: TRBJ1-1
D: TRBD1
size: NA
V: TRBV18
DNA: TGTGCCAGCTCACCACTCCGGGACAGGGCAATGAACACTGAAGCTTTCTTT
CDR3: CASSPLRDRAMNTEAFF

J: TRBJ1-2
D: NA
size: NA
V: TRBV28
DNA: TGTGCCAGCAGCTTGGACAGCTATGGCTACACCTTC
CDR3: CASSLDSYGYTF

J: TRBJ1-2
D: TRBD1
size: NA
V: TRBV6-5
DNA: TGTGCCAGCAGTTACTTATCAGGGGGCGCGGATGGCTACACCTTC
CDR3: CASSYLSGGADGYTF

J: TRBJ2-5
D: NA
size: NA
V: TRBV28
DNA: TGTGCCAGCAGTTTAGACAGCCAAGAGACCCAGTACTTC
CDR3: CASSLDSQETQYF

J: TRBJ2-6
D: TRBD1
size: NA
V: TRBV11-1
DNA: TGTGCCAGCAGCCTTCAGGGGGCTGGGGCCAACGTCCTGACTTTC
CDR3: CASSLQGAGANVLTF

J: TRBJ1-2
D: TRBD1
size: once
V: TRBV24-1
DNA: TGTGCCACCAGTGACCTCAGGGGGAACTATGGCTACACCTTC
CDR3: CATSDLRGNYGYTF

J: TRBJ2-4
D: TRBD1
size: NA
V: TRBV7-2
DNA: TGTGCCAGCAGCTTACAACAGGGGGCAAACATTCAGTACTTC
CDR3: CASSLQQGANIQYF

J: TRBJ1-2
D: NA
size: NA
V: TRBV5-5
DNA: TGTGCCAGCAGCTTGGGGTCGGGGAGAGCCAACTATGGCTACACCTTC
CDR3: CASSLGSGRANYGYTF

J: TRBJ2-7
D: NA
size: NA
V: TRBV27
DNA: TGTGCCAGCAGTTTTAGAGCGATGGCCTACGAGCAGTACTTC
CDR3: CASSFRAMAYEQYF

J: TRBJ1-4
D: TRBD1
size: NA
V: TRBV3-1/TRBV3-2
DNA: TGTGCCAGCAGCGAACGGGACAGGGCGGGAGGAAAACTGTTTTTT
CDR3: CASSERDRAGGKLFF

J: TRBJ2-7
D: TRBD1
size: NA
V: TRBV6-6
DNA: TGTGCCAGCAGCGTCGGACAGGTCGGGGAGCAGTACTTC
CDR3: CASSVGQVGEQYF

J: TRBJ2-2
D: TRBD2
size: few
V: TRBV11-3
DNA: TGTGCCAGCAGTCGGACCCTACTAGCGGGAGGCACACAAGGCTCGGAGCTGTTTTTT
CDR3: CASSRTLLAGGTQGSELFF

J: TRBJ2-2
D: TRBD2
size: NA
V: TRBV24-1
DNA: TGTGCCACCAGTGACGGGACTAGCGGGAGAGCCGGGGAGCTGTTTTTT
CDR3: CATSDGTSGRAGELFF

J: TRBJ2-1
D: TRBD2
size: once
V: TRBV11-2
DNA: TGTGCCAGCAGCTCGGGGACTAGCGGGAGCAATGAGCAGTTCTTC
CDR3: CASSSGTSGSNEQFF

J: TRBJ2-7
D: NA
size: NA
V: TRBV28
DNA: TGTGCCAGCAGTGCCCCCCGGGGGTGGTACGAGCAGTACTTC
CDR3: CASSAPRGWYEQYF

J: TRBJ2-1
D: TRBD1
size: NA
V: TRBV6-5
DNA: TGTGCCAGCAGTTACTCGGAAGGGGGCCCCTACAATGAGCAGTTCTTC
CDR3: CASSYSEGGPYNEQFF

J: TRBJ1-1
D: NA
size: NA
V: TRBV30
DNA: TGTGCCCTAGCTCGGGCCCGGACAGCCCACACTGAAGCTTTCTTT
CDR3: CALARARTAHTEAFF

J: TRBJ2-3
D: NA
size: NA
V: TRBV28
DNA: TGTGCCAGCAGCTGGACCCAACTAGTTTCTACGCAGTATTTT
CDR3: CASSWTQLVSTQYF